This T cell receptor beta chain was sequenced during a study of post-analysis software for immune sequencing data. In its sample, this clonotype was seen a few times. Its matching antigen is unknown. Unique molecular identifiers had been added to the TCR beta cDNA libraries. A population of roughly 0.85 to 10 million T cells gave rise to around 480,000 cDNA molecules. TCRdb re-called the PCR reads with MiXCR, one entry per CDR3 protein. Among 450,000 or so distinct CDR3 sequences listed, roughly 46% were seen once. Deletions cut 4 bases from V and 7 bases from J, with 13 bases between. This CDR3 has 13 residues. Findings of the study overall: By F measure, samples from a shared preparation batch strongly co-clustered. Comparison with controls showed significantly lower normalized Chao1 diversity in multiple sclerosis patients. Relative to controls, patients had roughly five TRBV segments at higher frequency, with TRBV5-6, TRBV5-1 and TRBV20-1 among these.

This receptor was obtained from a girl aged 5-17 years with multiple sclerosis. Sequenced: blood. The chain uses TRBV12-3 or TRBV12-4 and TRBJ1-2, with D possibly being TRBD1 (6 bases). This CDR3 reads CASSSTGKGGYTF. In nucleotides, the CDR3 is TGTGCCAGCAGTTCTACAGGGAAAGGTGGCTACACCTTC.